This TCR beta chain was profiled in a study of blood T cell repertoires in COVID-19. In the source study's methods: Researchers report that nucleated cell counts were estimated from reference gene primer amplification. The assay was immunoSEQ multiplex PCR, and TCRdb's table has in-frame clones only and misses some. The V and J calls and clone size come from that table; D and trimming were worked out from the DNA. The profile shows tens of thousands of clones, 75% to 95% of them singletons. This receptor was identified in a man aged 80 or over with acute or convalescent COVID-19. Material for sequencing was peripheral blood.

The CDR3 sequence is CASSYRTGGHTGELFF. CDR3 nucleotides: TGTGCCAGCAGTTACAGGACAGGGGGTCACACCGGGGAGCTGTTTTTT. The rearrangement uses TRBV6-2 or TRBV6-3 and TRBJ2-2, with 10 bases identical to TRBD1. CDR1 MNHEY and CDR2 SVGEGT come from the germline V gene. The CDR3 runs to 16 residues. With V trimmed by 2 bases and J by 3 bases, 3 bases remained unmatched.